This TCR beta chain comes out of a study of graft-versus-host responses after intestinal transplantation. About the research overall: Each recipient received a multivisceral, liver-intestinal, or isolated intestinal graft. Points from the study as a whole: In patients with graft-donor T cell macrochimerism, allograft graft-versus-host to host-versus-graft clonal ratios were high. GvH clones detected in recipient marrow included some appearing first in ileum or blood.

This clone was seen only a few times. CFSE-labeled responder cells (roughly 200,000) were plated with roughly 200,000 irradiated, violet-dye-labeled stimulator cells. Per the germline V gene, CDR1 is SGHDT and CDR2 is YYEEEE. The germline V and J ends were trimmed by 2 bases and 2 bases, with 4 bases remaining between them. This CDR3 is built from 12 residues. The assay was immunoSEQ multiplex PCR, and TCRdb's table has in-frame clones only and misses some. In the table there are about 15,000 clones, 30% to 35% of which are singletons. The J gene is TRBJ1-2, the V gene TRBV5-6; D not resolved. Source: alloreactive CD4+ T cells from a mixed lymphocyte reaction culture, taken before intestinal transplant. Subset noted: CFSE-low proliferating T cells sorted from roughly 6-day pre-transplant mixed lymphocyte reaction (GvH or HvG direction). This clonotype was obtained from a human patient who received an intestinal transplant. CDR3 region: CASSLNNYGYTF. Written as DNA, the CDR3 is TGTGCCAGCAGCTTAAACAACTATGGCTACACCTTC.